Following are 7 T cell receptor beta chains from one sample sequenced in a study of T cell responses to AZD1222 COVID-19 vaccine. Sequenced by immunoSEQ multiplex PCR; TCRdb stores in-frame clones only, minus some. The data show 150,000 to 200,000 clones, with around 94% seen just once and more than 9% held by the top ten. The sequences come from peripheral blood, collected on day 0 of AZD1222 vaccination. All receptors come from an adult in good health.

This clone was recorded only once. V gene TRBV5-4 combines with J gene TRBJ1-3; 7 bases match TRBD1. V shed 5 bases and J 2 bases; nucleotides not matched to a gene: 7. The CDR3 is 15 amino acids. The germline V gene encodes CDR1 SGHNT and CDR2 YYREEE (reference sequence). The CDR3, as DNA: TGTGCCAGCAGTCTGGACAGGATCCCTGGAAACACCATATATTTT. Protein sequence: CASSLDRIPGNTIYF.

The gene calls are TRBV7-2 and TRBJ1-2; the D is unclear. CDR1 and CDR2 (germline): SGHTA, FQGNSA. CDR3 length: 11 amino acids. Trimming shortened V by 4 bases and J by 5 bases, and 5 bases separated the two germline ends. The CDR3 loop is CASSSAYGYTF. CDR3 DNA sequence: TGTGCCAGCAGCTCTGCATATGGCTACACCTTC. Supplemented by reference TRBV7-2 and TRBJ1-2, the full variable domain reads GAGVSQSPSNKVTEKGKDVELRCDPISGHTALYWYRQSLGQGLEFLIYFQGNSAPDKSGLPSDRFSAERTGGSVSTLTIQRTQQEDSAVYLCASSSAYGYTFGSGTRLTVV.

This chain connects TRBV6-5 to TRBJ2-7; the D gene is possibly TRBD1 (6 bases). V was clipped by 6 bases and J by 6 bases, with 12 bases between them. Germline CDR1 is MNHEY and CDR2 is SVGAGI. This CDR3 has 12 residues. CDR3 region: CASSSQGSEQYV. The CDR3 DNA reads TGTGCCAGCAGCTCACAGGGTTCCGAGCAGTACGTC.

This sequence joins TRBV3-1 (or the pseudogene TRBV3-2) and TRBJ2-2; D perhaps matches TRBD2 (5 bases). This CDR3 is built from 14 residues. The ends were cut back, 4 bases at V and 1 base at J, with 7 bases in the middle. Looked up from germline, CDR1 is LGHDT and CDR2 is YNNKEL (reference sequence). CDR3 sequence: CASSRAENTGELFF. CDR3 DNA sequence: TGTGCCAGCAGCCGAGCGGAGAACACCGGGGAGCTGTTTTTT.

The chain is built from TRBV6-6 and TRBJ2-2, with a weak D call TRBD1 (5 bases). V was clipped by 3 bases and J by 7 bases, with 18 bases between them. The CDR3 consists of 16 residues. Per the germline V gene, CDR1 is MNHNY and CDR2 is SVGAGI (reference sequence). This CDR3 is CASSYSRTSRGGELFF. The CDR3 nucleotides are TGTGCCAGCAGTTATTCCAGGACAAGTAGGGGCGGGGAGCTGTTTTTT.

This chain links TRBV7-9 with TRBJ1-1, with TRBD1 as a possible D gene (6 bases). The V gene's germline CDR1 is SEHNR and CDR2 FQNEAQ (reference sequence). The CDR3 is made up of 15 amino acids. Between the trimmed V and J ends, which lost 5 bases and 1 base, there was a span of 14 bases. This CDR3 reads CASSPRDKRNTEAFF. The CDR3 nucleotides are TGTGCCAGCAGCCCACGGGACAAAAGGAACACTGAAGCTTTCTTT.

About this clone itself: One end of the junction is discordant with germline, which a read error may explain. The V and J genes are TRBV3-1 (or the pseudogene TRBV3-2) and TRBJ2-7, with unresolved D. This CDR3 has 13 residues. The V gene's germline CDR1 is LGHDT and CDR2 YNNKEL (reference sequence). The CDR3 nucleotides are TGTGCCAGCAGCCAAGAGCCAGGCCTGACGTTGAGGTTC. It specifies CASSQEPGLTLRF.